This record concerns one TCR beta chain sequence. Antigen: not known. This entry is derived from a study of T cell responses to AZD1222 COVID-19 vaccine. General study findings and limits: Among those given AZD1222, only 6 or 7 were seropositive at baseline.

Pooling covered second doses at about 4 or about 12 weeks. Here immunoSEQ multiplex PCR was the method, and the copy in TCRdb shows in-frame clones only, minus some. Among about 160,000 clones listed, about 92% were seen once. J gave up 0 bases and V 8 bases, and 9 bases lay outside the gene matches. The germline gives CDR1 MDHEN, CDR2 SYDVKM. The CDR3 totals 15 residues. The sample in question was peripheral blood, obtained 28 days after the second AZD1222 dose. This sequence was found in an adult who received the AZD1222 COVID-19 vaccine. The chain uses TRBV28 and TRBJ2-7; 8 bases line up with TRBD2. The CDR3 nucleotides are TGTGCCAGCCGGGGGGGGCAACTGACCTCCTACGAGCAGTACTTC. It is translated as CASRGGQLTSYEQYF.